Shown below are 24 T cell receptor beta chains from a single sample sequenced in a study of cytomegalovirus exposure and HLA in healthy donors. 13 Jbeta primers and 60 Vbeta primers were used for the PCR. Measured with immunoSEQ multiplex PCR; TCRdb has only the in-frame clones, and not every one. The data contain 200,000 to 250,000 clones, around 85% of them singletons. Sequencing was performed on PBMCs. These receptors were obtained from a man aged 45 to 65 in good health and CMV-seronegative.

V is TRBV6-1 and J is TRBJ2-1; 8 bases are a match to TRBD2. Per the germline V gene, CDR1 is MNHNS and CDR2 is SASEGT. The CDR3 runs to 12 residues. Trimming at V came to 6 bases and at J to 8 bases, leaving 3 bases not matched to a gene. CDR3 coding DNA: TGTGCCAGCAGCGGGACTAGATATGAGCAGTTCTTC. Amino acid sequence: CASSGTRYEQFF.

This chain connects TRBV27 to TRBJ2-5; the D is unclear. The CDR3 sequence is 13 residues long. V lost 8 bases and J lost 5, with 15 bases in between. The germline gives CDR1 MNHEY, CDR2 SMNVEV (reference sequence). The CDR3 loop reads CASGYYTRETQYF. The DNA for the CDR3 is TGTGCCAGCGGATACTACACGAGGGAGACCCAGTACTTC.

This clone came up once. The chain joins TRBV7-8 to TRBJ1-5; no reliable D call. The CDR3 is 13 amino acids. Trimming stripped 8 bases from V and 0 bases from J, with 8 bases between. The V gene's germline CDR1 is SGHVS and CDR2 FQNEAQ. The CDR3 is CASRSGSNQPQHF. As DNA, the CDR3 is TGTGCCAGCCGTTCGGGTAGCAATCAGCCCCAGCATTTT.

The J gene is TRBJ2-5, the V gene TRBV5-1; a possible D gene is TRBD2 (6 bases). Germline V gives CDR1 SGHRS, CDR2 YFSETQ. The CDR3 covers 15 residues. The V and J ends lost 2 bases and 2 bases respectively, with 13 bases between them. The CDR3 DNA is TGCGCCAGCAGCTTAGATACGGGGGTACAAGAGACCCAGTACTTC. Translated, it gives CASSLDTGVQETQYF.

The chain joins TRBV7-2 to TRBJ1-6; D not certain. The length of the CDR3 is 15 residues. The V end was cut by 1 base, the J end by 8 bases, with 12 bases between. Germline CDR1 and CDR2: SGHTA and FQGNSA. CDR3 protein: CASSLVSGSDSPLHF. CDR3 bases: TGTGCCAGCAGCTTAGTTTCGGGATCGGATTCACCCCTCCACTTT.

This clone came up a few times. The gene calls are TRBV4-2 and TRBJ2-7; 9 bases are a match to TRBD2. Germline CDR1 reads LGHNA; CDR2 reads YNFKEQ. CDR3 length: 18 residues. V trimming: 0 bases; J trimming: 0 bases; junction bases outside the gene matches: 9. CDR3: CASSQDRNGLAISYEQYF. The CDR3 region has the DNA TGTGCCAGCAGCCAAGATAGGAACGGACTAGCGATCTCCTACGAGCAGTACTTC.

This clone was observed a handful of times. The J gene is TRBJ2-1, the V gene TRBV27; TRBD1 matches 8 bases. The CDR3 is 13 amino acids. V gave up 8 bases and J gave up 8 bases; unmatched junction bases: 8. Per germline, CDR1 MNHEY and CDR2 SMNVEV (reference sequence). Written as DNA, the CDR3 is TGTGCCAGCGCTGGACAGGGTTCCTATGAGCAGTTCTTC. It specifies CASAGQGSYEQFF.

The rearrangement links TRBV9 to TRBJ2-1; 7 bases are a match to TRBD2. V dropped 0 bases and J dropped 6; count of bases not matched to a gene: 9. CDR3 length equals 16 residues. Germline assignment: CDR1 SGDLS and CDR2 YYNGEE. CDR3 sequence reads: CASSVEKASGFNEQFF. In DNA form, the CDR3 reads TGTGCCAGCAGCGTAGAAAAGGCTAGCGGTTTCAATGAGCAGTTCTTC.

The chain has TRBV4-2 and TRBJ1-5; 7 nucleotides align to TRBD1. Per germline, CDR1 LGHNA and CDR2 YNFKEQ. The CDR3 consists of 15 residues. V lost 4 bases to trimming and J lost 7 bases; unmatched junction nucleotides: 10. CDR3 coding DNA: TGTGCCAGCAGCCTAGAGACAGGGTCGGGGCAGCCCCAGCATTTT. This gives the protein CASSLETGSGQPQHF.

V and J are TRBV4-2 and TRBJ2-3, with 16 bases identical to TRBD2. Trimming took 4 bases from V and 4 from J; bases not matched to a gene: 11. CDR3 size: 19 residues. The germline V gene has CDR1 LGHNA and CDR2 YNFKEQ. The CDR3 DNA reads TGTGCCAGCAGCCTAGAGCCCGGGACTAGCGGGAGGGCCGCAGATACGCAGTATTTT. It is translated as CASSLEPGTSGRAADTQYF.

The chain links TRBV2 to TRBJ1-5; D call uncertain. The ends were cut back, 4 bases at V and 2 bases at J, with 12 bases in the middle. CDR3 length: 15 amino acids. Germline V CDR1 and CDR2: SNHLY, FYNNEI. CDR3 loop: CASSALQVGNQPQHF. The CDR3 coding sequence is TGTGCCAGCAGTGCTCTCCAGGTCGGCAATCAGCCCCAGCATTTT. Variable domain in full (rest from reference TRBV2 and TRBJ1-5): EPEVTQTPSHQVTQMGQEVILRCVPISNHLYFYWYRQILGQKVEFLVSFYNNEISEKSEIFDDQFSVERPDGSNFTLKIRSTKLEDSAMYFCASSALQVGNQPQHFGDGTRLSIL.

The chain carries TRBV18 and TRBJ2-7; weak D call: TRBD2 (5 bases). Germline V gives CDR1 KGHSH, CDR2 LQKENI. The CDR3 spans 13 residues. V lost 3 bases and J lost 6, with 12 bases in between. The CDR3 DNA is TGTGCCAGCTCACCGGCGAGGGCTGGCGAGCAGTACTTC. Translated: CASSPARAGEQYF.

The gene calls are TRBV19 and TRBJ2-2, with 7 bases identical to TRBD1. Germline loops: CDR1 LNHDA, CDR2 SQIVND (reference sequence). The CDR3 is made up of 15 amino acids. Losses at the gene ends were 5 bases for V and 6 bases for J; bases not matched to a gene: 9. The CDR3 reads CASSSEGALSGELFF. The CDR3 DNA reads TGTGCCAGTAGTTCCGAGGGGGCTCTGTCCGGGGAGCTGTTTTTT.

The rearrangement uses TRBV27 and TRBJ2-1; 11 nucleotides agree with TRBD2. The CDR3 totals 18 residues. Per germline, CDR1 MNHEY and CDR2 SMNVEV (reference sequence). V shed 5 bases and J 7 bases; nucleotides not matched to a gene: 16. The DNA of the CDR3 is TGTGCCAGCAGTCATGTAACTAGCGGGAGTACTCTTAGGAATGAGCAGTTCTTC. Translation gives CASSHVTSGSTLRNEQFF.

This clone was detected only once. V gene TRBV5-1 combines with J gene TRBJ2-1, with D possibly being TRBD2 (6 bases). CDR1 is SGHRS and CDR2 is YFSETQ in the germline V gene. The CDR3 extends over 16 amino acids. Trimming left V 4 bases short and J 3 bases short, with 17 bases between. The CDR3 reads CASSAAEGSSYNEQFF. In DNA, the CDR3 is TGCGCCAGCAGCGCGGCGGAGGGGAGCAGCTACAATGAGCAGTTCTTC. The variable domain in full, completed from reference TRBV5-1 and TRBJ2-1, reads KAGVTQTPRYLIKTRGQQVTLSCSPISGHRSVSWYQQTPGQGLQFLFEYFSETQRNKGNFPGRFSGRQFSNSRSEMNVSTLELGDSALYLCASSAAEGSSYNEQFFGPGTRLTVL.

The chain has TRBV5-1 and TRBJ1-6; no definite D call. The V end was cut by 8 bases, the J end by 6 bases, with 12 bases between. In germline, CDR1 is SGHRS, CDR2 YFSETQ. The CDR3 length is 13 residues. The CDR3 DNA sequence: TGCGCCAGTGCCCTGACTTTTAATTCACCCCTCCACTTT. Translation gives CASALTFNSPLHF.

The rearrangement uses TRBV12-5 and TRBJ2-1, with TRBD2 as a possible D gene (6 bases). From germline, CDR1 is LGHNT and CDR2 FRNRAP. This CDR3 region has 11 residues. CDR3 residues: CAAGSGNEQFF. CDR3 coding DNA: TGTGCCGCCGGGAGCGGGAATGAGCAGTTCTTC.

As DNA, the CDR3 is TGTGCCAGCAGCTATACTAGCGGGAGGAGAGAGACCCAGTACTTC. It yields the protein CASSYTSGRRETQYF. This chain connects TRBV7-9 to TRBJ2-5; 12 nucleotides match TRBD2. The V gene's germline CDR1 is SEHNR and CDR2 FQNEAQ (reference sequence). J lost 4 bases, V lost 4 bases, and 4 bases had no gene match. There are 15 residues in the CDR3.

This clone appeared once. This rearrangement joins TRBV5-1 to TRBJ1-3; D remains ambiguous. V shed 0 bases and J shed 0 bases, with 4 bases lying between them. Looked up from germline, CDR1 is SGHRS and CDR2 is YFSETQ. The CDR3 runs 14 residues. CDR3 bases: TGCGCCAGCAGCTTGGCGAGCTCTGGAAACACCATATATTTT. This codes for CASSLASSGNTIYF. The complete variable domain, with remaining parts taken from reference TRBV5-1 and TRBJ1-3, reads KAGVTQTPRYLIKTRGQQVTLSCSPISGHRSVSWYQQTPGQGLQFLFEYFSETQRNKGNFPGRFSGRQFSNSRSEMNVSTLELGDSALYLCASSLASSGNTIYFGEGSWLTVV.

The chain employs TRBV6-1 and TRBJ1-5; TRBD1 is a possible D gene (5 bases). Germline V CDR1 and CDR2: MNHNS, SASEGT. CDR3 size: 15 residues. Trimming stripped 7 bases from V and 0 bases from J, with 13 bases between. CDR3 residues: CASNLDRYSNQPQHF. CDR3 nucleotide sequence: TGTGCCAGCAACCTTGACAGATATAGCAATCAGCCCCAGCATTTT.

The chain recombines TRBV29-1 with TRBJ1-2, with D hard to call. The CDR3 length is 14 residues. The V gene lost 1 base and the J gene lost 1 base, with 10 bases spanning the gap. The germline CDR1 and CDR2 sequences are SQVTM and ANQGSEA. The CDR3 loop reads CSVEGLGSNYGYTF. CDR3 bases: TGCAGCGTTGAAGGATTGGGCAGTAACTATGGCTACACCTTC.

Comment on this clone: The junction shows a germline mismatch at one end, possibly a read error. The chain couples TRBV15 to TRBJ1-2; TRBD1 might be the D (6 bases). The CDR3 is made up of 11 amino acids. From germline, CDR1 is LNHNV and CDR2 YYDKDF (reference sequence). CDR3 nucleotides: TGTGCCACCGGACAGAACTACGGCTACACCTTC. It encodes CATGQNYGYTF.

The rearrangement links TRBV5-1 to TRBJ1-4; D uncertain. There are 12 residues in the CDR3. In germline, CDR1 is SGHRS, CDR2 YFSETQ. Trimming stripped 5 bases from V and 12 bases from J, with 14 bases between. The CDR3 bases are TGCGCCAGCAGATACGGAGGTGATGAACTGTTTTTT. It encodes CASRYGGDELFF.

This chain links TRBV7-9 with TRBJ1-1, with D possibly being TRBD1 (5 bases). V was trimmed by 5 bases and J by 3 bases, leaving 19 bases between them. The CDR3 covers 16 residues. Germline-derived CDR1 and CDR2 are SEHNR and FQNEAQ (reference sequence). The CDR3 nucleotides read TGTGCCAGCAGCGCCCTAAGGGGTTCTATCGACACTGAAGCTTTCTTT. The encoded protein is CASSALRGSIDTEAFF.